This entry concerns a single T cell receptor (beta chain). Its antigen is not known. The record originates from a study of CXCR3-negative and CXCR3-positive naive CD8 T cells. Turning to the study itself: The libraries yielded about 130 million TRB reads, about 1.5 +/- 0.3 million each. General study points: The TRB CDR3s that CXCR3-positive naive cells carried were more hydrophobic than those of CXCR3-negative naive cells. TRBV-TRBJ usage matched between naive CXCR3-negative and CXCR3-positive cells but not between memory cells.

Researchers prepared the TRB cDNA libraries using 5' RACE with UMI labels. No DNA is given; TCRdb re-called the 5' RACE reads and lists each CDR3 protein once. Seen in this sample are about 46,000 distinct CDR3 sequences; the ten most common clones hold 2% to 3%. CDR3 length equals 13 residues. Germline V gene data show CDR1 as SGHNT and CDR2 as YENEEA. The receptor was derived from a human donor in good health. Some clones in this sample may be carry-over from other donors' samples. The sample consisted of naive CXCR3- CD8+ T cells from blood. Subset: CD45RO-CCR7+CD27+CD95- naive CD8+ T cells lacking CXCR3 (TNR3-). This chain joins TRBV11-3 and TRBJ2-7. CDR3 in amino acids: CASSSTSFYEQYF.